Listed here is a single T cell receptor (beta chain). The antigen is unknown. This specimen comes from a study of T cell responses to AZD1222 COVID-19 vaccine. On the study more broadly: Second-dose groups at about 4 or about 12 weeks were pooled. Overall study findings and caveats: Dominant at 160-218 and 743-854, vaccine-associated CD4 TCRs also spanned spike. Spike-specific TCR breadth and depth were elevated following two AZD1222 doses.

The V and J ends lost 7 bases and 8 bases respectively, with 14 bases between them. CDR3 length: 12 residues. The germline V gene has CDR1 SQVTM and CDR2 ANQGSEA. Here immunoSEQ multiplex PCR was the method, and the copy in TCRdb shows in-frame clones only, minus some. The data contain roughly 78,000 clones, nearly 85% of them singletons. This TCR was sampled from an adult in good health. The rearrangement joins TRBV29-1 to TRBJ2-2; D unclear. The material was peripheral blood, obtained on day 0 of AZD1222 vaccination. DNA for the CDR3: TGCAGCGCTTACGATCTGGGGGGGGAGCTGTTTTTT. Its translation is CSAYDLGGELFF.